This TCR beta chain was documented in a study of T cell responses to AZD1222 COVID-19 vaccine. At the level of the study: Pooled together were second doses at about 4 or about 12 weeks. The study, taken as a whole, reports: It was only a handful of AZD1222 recipients who were seropositive at baseline. In a largely white British group with more females than males, clonal diversity was possibly underestimated.

Notes on this clone: Its antigen is as yet unknown.

Only in-frame clones appear in the TCRdb table, and some are missing; sequencing was by immunoSEQ multiplex PCR. The data hold some 56,000 clones, with 80% to 90% observed a single time. The CDR3 is 14 residues long. Trimming left V 3 bases short and J 2 bases short, with 9 bases between. CDR1 SGHDT and CDR2 YYEEEE come from the germline V gene. Sample: peripheral blood, taken on day 0 of AZD1222 vaccination. The receptor was isolated from an adult in good health. The chain is built from TRBV5-6 and TRBJ2-1; perhaps TRBD1 as D (6 bases). The CDR3 sequence: CASSWQGPYNEQFF. In DNA form, the CDR3 reads TGTGCCAGCAGCTGGCAGGGGCCCTACAATGAGCAGTTCTTC. Full variable domain (rest looked up from reference TRBV5-6 and TRBJ2-1): DAGVTQSPTHLIKTRGQQVTLRCSPKSGHDTVSWYQQALGQGPQFIFQYYEEEERQRGNFPDRFSGHQFPNYSSELNVNALLLGDSALYLCASSWQGPYNEQFFGPGTRLTVL.